These 22 T cell receptor beta chains came from one sample sequenced in a study of blood T cell repertoires in COVID-19. Some clones are missing from TCRdb's copy, which holds only in-frame ones; the method was immunoSEQ multiplex PCR. The sample contains approximately 320,000 clones, roughly nine tenths of which appear only once. The sequencing sample was made of PBMCs or T cells enriched from blood (not recorded which). The receptors here all came from a man aged 55 to 69 who had recovered from COVID-19.

The chain combines TRBV11-1 with TRBJ1-3; 7 bases match TRBD1. The germline CDR1 and CDR2 sequences are SGHAT and FQDESV (reference sequence). The ends lost 5 bases at V and 2 bases at J; junction bases unmatched: 3. There are 14 residues in the CDR3. In nucleotides, the CDR3 is TGTGCCAGCAGCCTCGGGACAGCTGGAAACACCATATATTTT. Translation gives CASSLGTAGNTIYF.

V is TRBV6-5 and J is TRBJ1-3; D is uncertain. CDR3 length: 12 residues. V was trimmed by 7 bases and J by 3 bases, leaving 7 bases between them. Germline V gene sequence: CDR1 MNHEY, CDR2 SVGAGI. The CDR3 DNA sequence: TGTGCCAGCAAGATCTATGGAAACACCATATATTTT. This sequence encodes CASKIYGNTIYF.

This clone has only one observation. The rearrangement uses TRBV4-1 and TRBJ1-6; perhaps TRBD1 as D (5 bases). The ends were cut back, 0 bases at V and 4 bases at J, with 19 bases in the middle. Germline V gene sequence: CDR1 MGHRA, CDR2 YSYEKL. The CDR3 has 19 amino acids. CDR3 sequence reads: CASSQDVQRRGGYNSPLHF. CDR3 DNA: TGCGCCAGCAGCCAAGATGTGCAGCGGCGGGGGGGGTATAATTCACCCCTCCACTTT.

The J gene is TRBJ1-5, the V gene TRBV5-6, with a tentative D call TRBD1 (6 bases). This CDR3 comprises 15 residues. V was clipped by 1 base and J by 7 bases, with 15 bases between them. Germline lookup yields CDR1 SGHDT and CDR2 YYEEEE. The CDR3 region has the DNA TGTGCCAGCAGCTTGTTGCACAGGGTAGGACAGCCCCAGCATTTT. This sequence encodes CASSLLHRVGQPQHF.

The V call is TRBV2, the J call TRBJ2-7; maybe TRBD1 (6 bases). The V and J ends lost 5 bases and 0 bases respectively, with 14 bases between them. Germline lookup yields CDR1 SNHLY and CDR2 FYNNEI. The length of the CDR3 is 15 residues. CDR3 nucleotides: TGTGCCAGCAGTAAAACAGGGATGGGCTCCTACGAGCAGTACTTC. This codes for CASSKTGMGSYEQYF.

The rearrangement uses TRBV19 and TRBJ1-2; D remains unclear. V was cut by 3 bases and J by 7 bases, with 9 bases left in between. The CDR3 is made up of 12 amino acids. The germline V gene encodes CDR1 LNHDA and CDR2 SQIVND (reference sequence). CDR3 protein: CASSITGFGYTF. For the CDR3, the DNA is TGTGCCAGTAGTATCACGGGGTTTGGCTACACCTTC.

The rearrangement joins TRBV27 to TRBJ2-5, with TRBD2 matching over 7 bases. V trimming: 5 bases; J trimming: 5 bases; junction bases outside the gene matches: 17. The CDR3 covers 17 residues. Germline V lookup: CDR1 MNHEY, CDR2 SMNVEV (reference sequence). The CDR3 nucleotides read TGTGCCAGCAGTCCAACCCGCTCGGGGGAGGGCCGGGAGACCCAGTACTTC. It encodes CASSPTRSGEGRETQYF.

This rearrangement joins TRBV27 to TRBJ2-1; the match to TRBD2 covers 10 bases. The germline V gene encodes CDR1 MNHEY and CDR2 SMNVEV (reference sequence). This CDR3 region has 14 residues. Trimming cost V 5 bases and J 6 bases; bases outside gene matches: 4. CDR3 protein: CASSGGLAPNEQFF. As DNA, the CDR3 is TGTGCCAGCAGTGGGGGACTAGCGCCCAATGAGCAGTTCTTC.

This clone was observed a handful of times. V and J are TRBV3-1 (or the pseudogene TRBV3-2) and TRBJ1-1; 7 nucleotides agree with TRBD1. The CDR3 totals 14 residues. Germline CDR1 reads LGHDT; CDR2 reads YNNKEL (reference sequence). Losses at the gene ends were 4 bases for V and 6 bases for J; bases not matched to a gene: 8. CDR3 residues: CASSLRQGLAEAFF. CDR3 coding DNA: TGTGCCAGCAGCCTCAGACAGGGACTCGCTGAAGCTTTCTTT.

This clone came up many times. This chain connects TRBV19 to TRBJ1-2; 7 positions agree with TRBD1. This CDR3 has 13 residues. The germline V gene encodes CDR1 LNHDA and CDR2 SQIVND (reference sequence). Unmatched junction bases numbered 3, after V lost 4 bases and J lost 4 bases. The DNA of the CDR3 is TGTGCCAGTAGTAGGGGACAGAGCTATGGCTACACCTTC. This translates into CASSRGQSYGYTF.

V gene TRBV5-1 combines with J gene TRBJ1-1, with 7 bases aligning to TRBD1. This CDR3 has 14 residues. CDR1 is SGHRS and CDR2 is YFSETQ in the germline V gene. Trimming cost V 4 bases and J 7 bases; bases outside gene matches: 10. The CDR3 is CASSINRGFNEAFF. The CDR3 DNA is TGCGCCAGCAGCATAAACAGGGGATTTAATGAAGCTTTCTTT.

This rearrangement joins TRBV30 to TRBJ2-2, with 8 bases that match TRBD1. V trimming: 2 bases; J trimming: 5 bases; junction bases outside the gene matches: 7. The CDR3 has 15 residues. The V gene's germline CDR1 is GTSNPN and CDR2 SVGIG (reference sequence). CDR3 nucleotides: TGTGCCTGGAGTAAAGGACAGGGCGGGACCGGGGAGCTGTTTTTT. Protein product: CAWSKGQGGTGELFF.

The chain employs TRBV7-6 and TRBJ2-7, with D tentatively TRBD1 (6 bases). The V gene lost 5 bases and the J gene lost 1 base, with 15 bases spanning the gap. CDR1 is SGHVS and CDR2 is FNYEAQ in the germline V gene. The CDR3 length is 15 residues. In nucleotides, the CDR3 is TGTGCCAGCAGCCCGACCAGAACAGGGTCCTACGAGCAGTACTTC. It translates to CASSPTRTGSYEQYF. Filled out from reference TRBV7-6 and TRBJ2-7, the complete variable domain reads GAGVSQSPRYKVTKRGQDVALRCDPISGHVSLYWYRQALGQGPEFLTYFNYEAQQDKSGLPNDRFSAERPEGSISTLTIQRTEQRDSAMYRCASSPTRTGSYEQYFGPGTRLTVT.

The chain combines TRBV4-2 with TRBJ2-3; unclear D gene. Germline V gene sequence: CDR1 LGHNA, CDR2 YNFKEQ. Between the trimmed V and J ends, which lost 1 base and 0 bases, there was a span of 11 bases. This CDR3 contains 16 residues. The CDR3 nucleotides are TGTGCCAGCAGCCAAGGTCCGACCGGGAGCACAGATACGCAGTATTTT. This sequence encodes CASSQGPTGSTDTQYF.

This clone has just a few counts. The V gene is TRBV5-4, the J gene TRBJ1-5, with a possible D match to TRBD1 (6 bases). Trimming pared 3 bases from V and 6 bases from J, leaving 13 bases between. The CDR3 contains 14 residues. CDR1 is SGHNT and CDR2 is YYREEE in the germline V gene (reference sequence). The CDR3 sequence is CASSSQGSSQPQHF. DNA for the CDR3: TGTGCCAGCAGCTCACAGGGATCCAGTCAGCCCCAGCATTTT.

The V and J genes are TRBV29-1 and TRBJ2-2, with 7 bases aligning to TRBD1. With 7 bases clipped from V and 3 bases from J, the junction kept 14 bases outside the gene matches. The germline gives CDR1 SQVTM, CDR2 ANQGSEA. CDR3 length: 16 amino acids. In DNA form, the CDR3 reads TGCAGCGCCTCTGTTCACAGGGGTGGTTACACCGGGGAGCTGTTTTTT. Translated: CSASVHRGGYTGELFF.

The chain uses TRBV7-8 and TRBJ2-1, with 16 bases fitting TRBD2. The germline gives CDR1 SGHVS, CDR2 FQNEAQ. The J segment lost 7 bases and the V segment lost 4 bases, leaving 10 bases of the junction unmatched. CDR3 size: 18 residues. The CDR3 sequence: CASSSGLAGGSGINEQFF. The CDR3 coding sequence is TGTGCCAGCAGCTCGGGACTAGCGGGAGGGTCTGGCATAAATGAGCAGTTCTTC.

This chain links TRBV18 with TRBJ1-4; TRBD1 matches at 12 bases. The CDR3 covers 16 residues. The germline gives CDR1 KGHSH, CDR2 LQKENI. Germline trimming cut 5 bases from V and 3 bases from J; bases unmatched to any gene: 4. The CDR3 DNA reads TGTGCCAGCTCAGGGACAGGGGGCGCGGCTAATGAAAAACTGTTTTTT. Protein: CASSGTGGAANEKLFF.

The chain combines TRBV5-8 with TRBJ2-1; D may be TRBD2 (5 bases). Germline CDR1 SGHTS, CDR2 YDEGEE. Trimming left V 4 bases short and J 5 bases short, with 10 bases between. The CDR3 runs 13 residues. The CDR3 DNA is TGTGCCAGCAGCGTAGCGAGCCACAATGAGCAGTTCTTC. This encodes CASSVASHNEQFF.

In this sample, this clone turned up once. The rearrangement links TRBV5-1 to TRBJ2-1, with D possibly being TRBD2 (6 bases). In germline, CDR1 is SGHRS, CDR2 YFSETQ. This CDR3 spans 19 amino acids. With 3 bases removed from V and 0 bases from J, the gap between germline ends came to 22 bases. The CDR3 sequence is CASSYPAALGGVSYNEQFF. The DNA of the CDR3 is TGCGCCAGCAGCTACCCGGCAGCCCTCGGCGGGGTCTCCTACAATGAGCAGTTCTTC.

This chain joins TRBV9 and TRBJ2-1; 15 bases match TRBD2. This CDR3 comprises 15 residues. Germline V CDR1 and CDR2: SGDLS, YYNGEE. Trimming removed 2 bases from V and 9 bases from J; junction bases left unmatched: 3. CDR3 in amino acids: CASSVGLAGGPEQFF. The CDR3 DNA follows: TGTGCCAGCAGCGTTGGACTAGCGGGGGGGCCTGAGCAGTTCTTC.

The rearrangement links TRBV25-1 to TRBJ1-1; weak D call: TRBD1 (6 bases). Germline V gene sequence: CDR1 MGHDK, CDR2 SYGVNS. V lost 4 bases and J 0 bases, leaving 12 bases between the germline ends. This CDR3 region has 15 residues. The CDR3 DNA is TGTGCCAGCAGTGCCCGACAGGACTTGAACACTGAAGCTTTCTTT. It yields the protein CASSARQDLNTEAFF.